Here is one T cell receptor (beta chain) with its context. The data were taken from a study of identical twins. TCRdb reanalysed the 5' RACE reads using MiXCR and keeps one entry per CDR3 protein. The repertoire has about 520,000 distinct CDR3 sequences, around 20% of them found once; the top ten carry roughly 0.91%. The length of the CDR3 is 12 residues. V lost 7 bases and J lost 5; bases outside the gene matches: 6. Germline V CDR1 and CDR2: SQVTM, ANQGSEA. Separately, the same data were catalogued under a study of T cells expressing NK-cell markers.

The chain is built from TRBV29-1 and TRBJ1-2, with TRBD1 matching 8 bases. The sequence came from a woman aged 18-29 years in good health. The sequenced sample was CD4+ T cells sorted from blood. The CDR3 DNA is TGCAGCGGAGAGGACAGGGCGTATGGCTACACCTTC. Residues: CSGEDRAYGYTF. The variable domain in full, completed from reference TRBV29-1 and TRBJ1-2, reads SAVISQKPSRDICQRGTSLTIQCQVDSQVTMMFWYRQQPGQSLTLIATANQGSEATYESGFVIDKFPISRPNLTFSTLTVSNMSPEDSSIYLCSGEDRAYGYTFGSGTRLTVV.